This TCR beta chain came from a study of T cell responses to AZD1222 COVID-19 vaccine. General observations from the study: Donors skewed white British and female; clonal diversity was possibly underestimated. Distributed over spike, vaccine-associated CD4 TCRs predominated at 160-218 and 743-854. Variant regions that are unmutated are reportedly the target of nearly half of spike-specific TCRs.

Germline CDR1 and CDR2: MGHRA and YSYEKL. CDR3 length: 15 amino acids. Between the trimmed V and J ends, which lost 0 bases and 3 bases, there was a span of 9 bases. The count of this clone is one. Its antigen remains unknown. The table came from immunoSEQ multiplex PCR; TCRdb's copy has only in-frame clones and leaves some out. This table holds 110,000 to 150,000 clones, around 89% found once. This chain joins TRBV4-1 and TRBJ1-3; D perhaps matches TRBD1 (5 bases). This receptor was obtained from an adult in good health. Sequenced material: peripheral blood, taken on day 0 of AZD1222 vaccination. Written as DNA, the CDR3 is TGCGCCAGCAGCCAAGACAGCCAGGGTGGAAACACCATATATTTT. Protein product: CASSQDSQGGNTIYF.